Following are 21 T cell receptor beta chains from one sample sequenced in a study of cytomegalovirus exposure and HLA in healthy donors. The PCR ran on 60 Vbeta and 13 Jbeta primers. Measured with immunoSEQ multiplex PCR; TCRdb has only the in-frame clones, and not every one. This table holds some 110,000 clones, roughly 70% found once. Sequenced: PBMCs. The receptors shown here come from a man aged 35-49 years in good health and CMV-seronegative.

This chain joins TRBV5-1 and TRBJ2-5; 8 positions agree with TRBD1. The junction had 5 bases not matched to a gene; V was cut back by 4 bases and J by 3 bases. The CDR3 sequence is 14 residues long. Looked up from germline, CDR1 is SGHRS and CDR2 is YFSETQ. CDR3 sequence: CASSPGQAEETQYF. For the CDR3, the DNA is TGCGCCAGCAGCCCGGGACAGGCGGAAGAGACCCAGTACTTC.

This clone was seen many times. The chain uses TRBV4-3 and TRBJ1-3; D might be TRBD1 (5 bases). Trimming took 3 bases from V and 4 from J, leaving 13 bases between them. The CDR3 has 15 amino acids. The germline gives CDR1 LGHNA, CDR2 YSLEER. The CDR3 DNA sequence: TGCGCCAGCAGCCAGCGGGGGGGTTCAGGAAACACCATATATTTT. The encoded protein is CASSQRGGSGNTIYF.

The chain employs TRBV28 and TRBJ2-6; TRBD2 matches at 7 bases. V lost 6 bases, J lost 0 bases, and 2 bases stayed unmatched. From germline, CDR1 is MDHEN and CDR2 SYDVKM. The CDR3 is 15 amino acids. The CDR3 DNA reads TGTGCCAGCAGACGCGGGGGCTCTGGGGCCAACGTCCTGACTTTC. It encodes CASRRGGSGANVLTF.

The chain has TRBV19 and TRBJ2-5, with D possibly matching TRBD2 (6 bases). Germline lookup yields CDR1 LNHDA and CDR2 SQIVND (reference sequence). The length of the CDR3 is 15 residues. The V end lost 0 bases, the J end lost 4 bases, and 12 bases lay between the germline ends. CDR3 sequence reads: CASSIDLTGGETQYF. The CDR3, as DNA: TGTGCCAGTAGTATAGATTTGACCGGGGGAGAGACCCAGTACTTC.

In nucleotides, the CDR3 is TGTGCCAGCAGCAGGGGGACTAGCGGTAACAATGAGCAGTTCTTC. Protein: CASSRGTSGNNEQFF. V and J are TRBV5-8 and TRBJ2-1; TRBD2 matches 11 bases. There are 15 residues in the CDR3. Germline loops: CDR1 SGHTS, CDR2 YDEGEE. Trimming removed 4 bases from V and 5 bases from J; junction bases left unmatched: 5.

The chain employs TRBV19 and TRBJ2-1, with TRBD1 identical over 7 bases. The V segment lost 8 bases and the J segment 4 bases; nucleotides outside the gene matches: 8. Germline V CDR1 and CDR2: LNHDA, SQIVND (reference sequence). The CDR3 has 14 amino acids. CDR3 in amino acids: CASGDRVSYNEQFF. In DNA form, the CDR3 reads TGTGCCAGTGGTGACAGGGTATCGTACAATGAGCAGTTCTTC.

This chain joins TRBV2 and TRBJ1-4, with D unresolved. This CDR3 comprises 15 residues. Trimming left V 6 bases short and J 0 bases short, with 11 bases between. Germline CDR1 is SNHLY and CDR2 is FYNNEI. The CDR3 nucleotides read TGTGCCAGCAGATCCAATACAGCAACTAATGAAAAACTGTTTTTT. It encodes CASRSNTATNEKLFF.

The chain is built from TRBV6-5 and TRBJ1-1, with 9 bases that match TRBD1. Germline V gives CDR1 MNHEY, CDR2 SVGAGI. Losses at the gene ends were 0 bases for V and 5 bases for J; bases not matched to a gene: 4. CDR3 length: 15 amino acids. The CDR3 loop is CASSYSTGGITEAFF. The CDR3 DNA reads TGTGCCAGCAGTTACTCGACAGGGGGAATTACTGAAGCTTTCTTT.

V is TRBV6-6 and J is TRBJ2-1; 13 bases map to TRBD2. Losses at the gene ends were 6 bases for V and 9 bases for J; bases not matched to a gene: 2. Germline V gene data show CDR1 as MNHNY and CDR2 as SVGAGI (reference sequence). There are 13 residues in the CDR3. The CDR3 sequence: CASRGTSGIEQFF. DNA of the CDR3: TGTGCCAGCAGAGGGACTAGCGGGATTGAGCAGTTCTTC.

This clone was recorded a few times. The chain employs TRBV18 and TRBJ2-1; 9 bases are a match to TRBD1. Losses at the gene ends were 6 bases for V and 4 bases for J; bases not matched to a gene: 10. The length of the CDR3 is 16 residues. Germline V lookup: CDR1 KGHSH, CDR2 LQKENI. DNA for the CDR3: TGTGCCAGCTCGCCCGGACAGGGGTTATCTTACAATGAGCAGTTCTTC. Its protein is CASSPGQGLSYNEQFF.

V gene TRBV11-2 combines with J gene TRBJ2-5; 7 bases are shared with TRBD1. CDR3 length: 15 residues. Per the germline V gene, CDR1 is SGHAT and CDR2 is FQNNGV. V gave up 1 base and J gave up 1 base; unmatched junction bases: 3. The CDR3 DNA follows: TGTGCCAGCAGCTTAGGGGACAGTTTCCAAGAGACCCAGTACTTC. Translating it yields CASSLGDSFQETQYF.

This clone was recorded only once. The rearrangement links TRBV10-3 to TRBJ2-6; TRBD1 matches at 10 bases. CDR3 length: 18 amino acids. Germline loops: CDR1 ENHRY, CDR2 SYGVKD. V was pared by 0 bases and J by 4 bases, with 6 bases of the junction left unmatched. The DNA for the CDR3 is TGTGCCATCAGTGAGTCAGGGACAGGGGTTTCAGGGGCCAACGTCCTGACTTTC. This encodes CAISESGTGVSGANVLTF.

The chain's CDR3 is CASSLGLASYNEQFF. DNA for the CDR3: TGTGCCAGCAGCTTAGGACTGGCCTCCTACAATGAGCAGTTCTTC. The gene calls are TRBV7-9 and TRBJ2-1; D is unresolved. V was pared by 1 base and J by 0 bases, with 7 bases between. The CDR3 has 15 amino acids. Germline V lookup: CDR1 SEHNR, CDR2 FQNEAQ (reference sequence).

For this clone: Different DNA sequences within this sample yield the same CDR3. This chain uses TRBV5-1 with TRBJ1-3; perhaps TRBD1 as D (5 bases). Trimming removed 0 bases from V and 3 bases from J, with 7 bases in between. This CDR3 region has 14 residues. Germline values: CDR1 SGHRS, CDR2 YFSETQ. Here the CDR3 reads CASSLEGVGNTIYF. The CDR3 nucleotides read TGCGCCAGCAGCTTGGAAGGGGTTGGAAACACCATATATTTT.

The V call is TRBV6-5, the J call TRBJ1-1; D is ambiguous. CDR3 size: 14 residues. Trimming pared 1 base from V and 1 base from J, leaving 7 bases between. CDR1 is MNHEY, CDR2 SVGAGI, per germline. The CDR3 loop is CASSYYGSNTEAFF. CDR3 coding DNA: TGTGCCAGCAGTTACTACGGGTCGAACACTGAAGCTTTCTTT.

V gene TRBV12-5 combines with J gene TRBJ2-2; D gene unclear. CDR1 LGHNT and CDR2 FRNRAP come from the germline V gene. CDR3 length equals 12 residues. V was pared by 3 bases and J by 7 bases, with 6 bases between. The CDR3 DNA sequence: TGTGCTAGTGGTTTCGAGCTCGGGGAGCTGTTTTTT. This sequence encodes CASGFELGELFF. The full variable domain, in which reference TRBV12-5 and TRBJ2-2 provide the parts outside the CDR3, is DARVTQTPRHKVTEMGQEVTMRCQPILGHNTVFWYRQTMMQGLELLAYFRNRAPLDDSGMPKDRFSAEMPDATLATLKIQPSEPRDSAVYFCASGFELGELFFGEGSRLTVL.

The CDR3 region is CASSFRDRGGYEQYF. For the CDR3, the DNA is TGCGCCAGCAGCTTTCGGGACAGGGGTGGCTACGAGCAGTACTTC. The V and J genes are TRBV5-1 and TRBJ2-7, with 10 bases lining up with TRBD1. The CDR3 sequence is 15 residues long. J gave up 3 bases and V 2 bases, and 5 bases lay outside the gene matches. Germline values: CDR1 SGHRS, CDR2 YFSETQ.

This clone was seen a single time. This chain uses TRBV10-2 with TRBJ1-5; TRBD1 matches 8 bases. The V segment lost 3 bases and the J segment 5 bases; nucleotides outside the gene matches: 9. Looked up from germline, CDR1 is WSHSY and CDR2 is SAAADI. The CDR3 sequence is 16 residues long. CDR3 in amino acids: CASSDLWQGAHQPQHF. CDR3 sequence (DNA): TGCGCCAGCAGTGACCTCTGGCAGGGGGCCCATCAGCCCCAGCATTTT.

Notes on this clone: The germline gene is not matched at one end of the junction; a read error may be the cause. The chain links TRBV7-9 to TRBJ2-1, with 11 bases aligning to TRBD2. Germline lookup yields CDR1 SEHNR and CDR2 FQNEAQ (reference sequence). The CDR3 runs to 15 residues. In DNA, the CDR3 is TGTTCCAGCAGCTACCTAGCGGGAGGATACGGTGAGCAGTTCTTC. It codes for CSSSYLAGGYGEQFF.

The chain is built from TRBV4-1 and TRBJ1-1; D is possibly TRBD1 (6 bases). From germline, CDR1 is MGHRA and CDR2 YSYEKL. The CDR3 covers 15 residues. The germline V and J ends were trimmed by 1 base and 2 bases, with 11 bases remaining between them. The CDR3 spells CASSQAGHLNTEAFF. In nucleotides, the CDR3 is TGCGCCAGCAGCCAAGCGGGACACCTAAACACTGAAGCTTTCTTT.

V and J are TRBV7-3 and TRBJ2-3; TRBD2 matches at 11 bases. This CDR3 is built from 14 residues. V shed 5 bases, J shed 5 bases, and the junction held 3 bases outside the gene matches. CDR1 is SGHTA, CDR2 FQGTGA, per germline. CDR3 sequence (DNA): TGTGCCAGCAGCCGAGGGACTAGCGGAGATACGCAGTATTTT. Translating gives CASSRGTSGDTQYF.